This TCR beta chain appears in the sequencing data of a study of vaccination effects on CD4 cells after COVID-19. Study-wide context: The cohort was immunized with two doses of either the BNT162b2 or mRNA-1273 vaccine. Sampling occurred 16 days and one week pre-vaccination in a couple of convalescent patients.

Study-wide results and caveats: Convalescent patients were scarce in the study, and it lacked early post-infection timepoints.

This clone was seen more than once but under ten times. Its cognate antigen is unknown. The data were produced by immunoSEQ multiplex PCR, yet TCRdb's version contains in-frame clones alone and is incomplete. This table holds tens of thousands of clones, about three quarters found once. Having been cultured for approximately ten days, the cells underwent CD4+ T cell isolation. The receptor comes from a human donor who had a prior SARS-CoV-2 infection. Material: CD4+ T cells from PBMCs cultured without peptide, obtained before COVID-19 vaccination.

The CDR3 bases are TGTGCCAGCAGTTCCGATGAGCAGTTCTTC. It encodes CASSSDEQFF. The chain joins TRBV6-5 to TRBJ2-1; D not certain. This CDR3 comprises 10 residues. V was cut by 4 bases and J by 8 bases, with 3 bases left in between. Germline CDR1 MNHEY, CDR2 SVGAGI.